One T cell receptor (beta chain) is described in this entry. The antigen remains undetermined. This record belongs to a study of T cell repertoires in cytomegalovirus infection. Turning to the study itself: The authors used CMV epitopes that were HLA-C-restricted (recently identified) and HLA-B-restricted (well studied). Carrying CMV and the relevant HLA type showed in public TCR beta signatures.

TCRdb ran MiXCR on the reads and lists one entry per CDR3 protein. The sample shows fewer than 650,000 distinct CDR3 sequences, 40% of them seen only once. Losses at the gene ends were 3 bases for V and 6 bases for J; bases not matched to a gene: 10. CDR1 is MNHEY, CDR2 SMNVEV, per germline (reference sequence). The CDR3 spans 16 residues. Whole-study findings and limits: What dominated the ex vivo response were HLA-C-restricted CMV-specific TCR beta clonotypes.

This sequence joins TRBV27 and TRBJ2-2; 7 bases are shared with TRBD2. The clonotype comes from a human donor in good health (CMV status not recorded). Some clones in this sample may be carry-over from other donors' samples. The sequencing used cultured PBMCs, collected from culture after CMV antigen stimulation. The CDR3 DNA is TGTGCCAGCAGTTTTAATGGCGGGGGAAGGTCCGGGGAGCTGTTTTTT. Amino acids: CASSFNGGGRSGELFF.